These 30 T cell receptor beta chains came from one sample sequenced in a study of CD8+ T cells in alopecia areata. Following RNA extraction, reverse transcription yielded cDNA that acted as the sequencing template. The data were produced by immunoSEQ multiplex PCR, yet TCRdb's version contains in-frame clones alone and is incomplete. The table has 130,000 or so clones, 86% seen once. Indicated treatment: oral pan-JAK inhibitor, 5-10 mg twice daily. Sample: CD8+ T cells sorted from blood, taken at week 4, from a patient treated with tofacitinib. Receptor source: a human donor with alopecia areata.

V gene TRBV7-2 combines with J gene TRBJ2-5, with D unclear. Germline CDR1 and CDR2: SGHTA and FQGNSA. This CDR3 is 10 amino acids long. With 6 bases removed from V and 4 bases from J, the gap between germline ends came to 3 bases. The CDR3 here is CASRIETQYF. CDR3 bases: TGTGCCAGCAGAATAGAGACCCAGTACTTC.

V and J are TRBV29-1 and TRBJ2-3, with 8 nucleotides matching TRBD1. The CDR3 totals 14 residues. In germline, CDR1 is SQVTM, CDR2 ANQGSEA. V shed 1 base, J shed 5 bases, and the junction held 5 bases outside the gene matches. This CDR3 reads CSVEGGQAGDTQYF. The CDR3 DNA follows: TGCAGCGTTGAAGGGGGACAGGCTGGAGATACGCAGTATTTT.

CDR3: CASSLSAEFINEQFF. The CDR3, as DNA: TGTGCCAGCAGCCTGTCGGCGGAGTTTATCAATGAGCAGTTCTTC. The J gene is TRBJ2-1, the V gene TRBV7-3, with D uncertain. Trimming removed 5 bases at V and 6 bases at J, with 17 bases between. This CDR3 contains 15 residues. The germline CDR1 and CDR2 sequences are SGHTA and FQGTGA. The whole variable domain, remainder taken from reference TRBV7-3 and TRBJ2-1, is GAGVSQTPSNKVTEKGKYVELRCDPISGHTALYWYRQSLGQGPEFLIYFQGTGAADDSGLPNDRFFAVRPEGSVSTLKIQRTERGDSAVYLCASSLSAEFINEQFFGPGTRLTVL.

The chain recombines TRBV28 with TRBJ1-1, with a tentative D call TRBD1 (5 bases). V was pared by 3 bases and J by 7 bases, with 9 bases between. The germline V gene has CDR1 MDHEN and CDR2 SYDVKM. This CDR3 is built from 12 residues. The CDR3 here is CASSFFDSEAFF. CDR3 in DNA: TGTGCCAGCAGTTTTTTTGACAGTGAAGCTTTCTTT.

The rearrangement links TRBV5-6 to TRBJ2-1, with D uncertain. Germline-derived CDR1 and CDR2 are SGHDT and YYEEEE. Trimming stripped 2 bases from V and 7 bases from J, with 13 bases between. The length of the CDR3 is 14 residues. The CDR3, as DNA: TGTGCCAGCAGCTTACCCACAACTGGGAATGAGCAGTTCTTC. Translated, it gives CASSLPTTGNEQFF.

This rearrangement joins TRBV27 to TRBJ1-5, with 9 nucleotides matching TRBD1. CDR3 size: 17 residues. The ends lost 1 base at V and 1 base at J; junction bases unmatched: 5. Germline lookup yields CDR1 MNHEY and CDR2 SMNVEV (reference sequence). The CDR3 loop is CASSLWGTGQSNQPQHF. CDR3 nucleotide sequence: TGTGCCAGCAGTTTATGGGGGACAGGGCAAAGCAATCAGCCCCAGCATTTT.

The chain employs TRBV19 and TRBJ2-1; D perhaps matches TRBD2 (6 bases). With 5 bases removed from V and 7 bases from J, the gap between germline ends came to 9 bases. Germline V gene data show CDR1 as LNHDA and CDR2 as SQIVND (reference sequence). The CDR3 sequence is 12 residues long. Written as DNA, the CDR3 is TGTGCCAGTAGTGCCAGCGGGAATGAGCAGTTCTTC. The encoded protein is CASSASGNEQFF.

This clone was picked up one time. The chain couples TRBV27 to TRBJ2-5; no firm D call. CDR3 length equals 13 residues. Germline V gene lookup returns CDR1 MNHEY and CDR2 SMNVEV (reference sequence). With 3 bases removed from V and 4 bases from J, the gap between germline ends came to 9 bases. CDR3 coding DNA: TGTGCCAGCAGTTTTAACCCACGAGAGACCCAGTACTTC. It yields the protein CASSFNPRETQYF.

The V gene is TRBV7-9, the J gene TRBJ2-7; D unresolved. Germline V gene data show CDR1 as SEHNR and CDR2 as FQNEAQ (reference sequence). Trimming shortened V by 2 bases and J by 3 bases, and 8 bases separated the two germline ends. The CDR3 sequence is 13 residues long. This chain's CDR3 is CASSLIGHYEQYF. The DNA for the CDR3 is TGTGCCAGCAGCTTAATCGGCCACTACGAGCAGTACTTC.

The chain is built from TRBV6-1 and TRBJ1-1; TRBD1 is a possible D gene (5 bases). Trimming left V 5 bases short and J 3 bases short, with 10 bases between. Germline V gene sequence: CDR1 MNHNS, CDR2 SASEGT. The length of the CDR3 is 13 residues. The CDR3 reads CASSKEGHTEAFF. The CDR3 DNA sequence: TGTGCCAGCAGTAAGGAGGGGCACACTGAAGCTTTCTTT.

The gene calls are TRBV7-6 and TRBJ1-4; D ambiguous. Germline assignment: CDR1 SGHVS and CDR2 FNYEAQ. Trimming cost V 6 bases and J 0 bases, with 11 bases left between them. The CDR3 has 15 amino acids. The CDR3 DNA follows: TGTGCCAGCAGGGCCTACGACGCAACTAATGAAAAACTGTTTTTT. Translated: CASRAYDATNEKLFF.

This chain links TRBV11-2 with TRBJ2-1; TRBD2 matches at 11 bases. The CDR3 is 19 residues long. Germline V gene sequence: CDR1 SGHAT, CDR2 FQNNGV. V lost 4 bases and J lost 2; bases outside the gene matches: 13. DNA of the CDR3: TGTGCCAGCAGCTCGGTCCGTTTCGAACTAGCGGGAGCCTACAATGAGCAGTTCTTC. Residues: CASSSVRFELAGAYNEQFF.

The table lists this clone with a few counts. The CDR3 loop is CSAGPTNTGELFF. In DNA form, the CDR3 reads TGCAGCGCGGGACCGACGAACACCGGGGAGCTGTTTTTT. The rearrangement links TRBV29-1 to TRBJ2-2; perhaps D is TRBD1 or TRBD2 (5 bases each). Trimming pared 7 bases from V and 0 bases from J, leaving 9 bases between. CDR1 and CDR2 (germline): SQVTM, ANQGSEA. The CDR3 spans 13 residues.

CDR3 residues: CASSSRGGGSTEAFF. The CDR3 DNA follows: TGTGCCAGCAGCTCGCGCGGGGGAGGGAGCACTGAAGCTTTCTTT. V is TRBV7-6 and J is TRBJ1-1; the D gene is possibly TRBD1 (5 bases). The V gene's germline CDR1 is SGHVS and CDR2 FNYEAQ. This CDR3 has 15 amino acids. Between the trimmed V and J ends, which lost 4 bases and 4 bases, there was a span of 16 bases. Full variable domain (outside the CDR3, taken from reference TRBV7-6 and TRBJ1-1): GAGVSQSPRYKVTKRGQDVALRCDPISGHVSLYWYRQALGQGPEFLTYFNYEAQQDKSGLPNDRFSAERPEGSISTLTIQRTEQRDSAMYRCASSSRGGGSTEAFFGQGTRLTVV.

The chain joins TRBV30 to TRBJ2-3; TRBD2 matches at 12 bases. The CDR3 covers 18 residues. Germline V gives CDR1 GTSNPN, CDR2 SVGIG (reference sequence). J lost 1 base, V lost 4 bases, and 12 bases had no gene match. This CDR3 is CAWTTGLAGAWGTDTQYF. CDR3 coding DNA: TGTGCCTGGACGACGGGACTAGCGGGCGCCTGGGGCACAGATACGCAGTATTTT.

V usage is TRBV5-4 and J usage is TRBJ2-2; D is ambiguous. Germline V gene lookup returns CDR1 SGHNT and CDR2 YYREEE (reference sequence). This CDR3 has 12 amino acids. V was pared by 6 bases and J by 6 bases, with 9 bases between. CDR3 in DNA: TGTGCCAGCACCGGGTCACCCGGGGAGCTGTTTTTT. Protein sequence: CASTGSPGELFF.

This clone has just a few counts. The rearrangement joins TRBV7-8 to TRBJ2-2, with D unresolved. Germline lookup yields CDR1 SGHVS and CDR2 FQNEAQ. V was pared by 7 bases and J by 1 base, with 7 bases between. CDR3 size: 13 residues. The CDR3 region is CASILRNTGELFF. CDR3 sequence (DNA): TGTGCCAGCATCCTAAGGAACACCGGGGAGCTGTTTTTT.

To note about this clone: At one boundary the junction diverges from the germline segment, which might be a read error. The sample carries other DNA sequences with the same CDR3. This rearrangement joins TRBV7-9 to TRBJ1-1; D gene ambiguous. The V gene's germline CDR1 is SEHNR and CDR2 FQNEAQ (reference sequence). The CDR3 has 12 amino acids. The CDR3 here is CASSFGGQEAFF. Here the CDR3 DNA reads TGTGCCAGCAGCTTTGGAGGCCAAGAAGCTTTTTTT.

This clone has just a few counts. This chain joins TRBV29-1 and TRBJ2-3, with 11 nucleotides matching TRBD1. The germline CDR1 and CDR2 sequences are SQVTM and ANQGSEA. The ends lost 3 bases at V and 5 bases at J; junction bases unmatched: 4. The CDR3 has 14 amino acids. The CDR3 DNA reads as TGCAGCGTTGAGGACAGGGGGCGCGAAGATACGCAGTATTTT. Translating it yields CSVEDRGREDTQYF.

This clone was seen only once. The CDR3 bases are TGCGCCAGCAGTGAGTATCTGAGCGACTACAATGAGCAGTTCTTC. Amino acid sequence: CASSEYLSDYNEQFF. This sequence joins TRBV10-2 and TRBJ2-1, with D hard to call. Germline CDR1 is WSHSY and CDR2 is SAAADI. Trimming shortened V by 1 base and J by 3 bases, and 10 bases separated the two germline ends. There are 15 residues in the CDR3.

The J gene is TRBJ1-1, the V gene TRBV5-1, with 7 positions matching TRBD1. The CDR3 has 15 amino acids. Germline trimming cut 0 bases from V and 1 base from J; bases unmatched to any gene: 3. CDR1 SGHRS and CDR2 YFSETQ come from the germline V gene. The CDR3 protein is CASSLGGGPNTEAFF. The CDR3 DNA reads TGCGCCAGCAGCTTGGGAGGGGGCCCGAACACTGAAGCTTTCTTT. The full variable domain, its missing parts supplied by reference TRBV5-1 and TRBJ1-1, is KAGVTQTPRYLIKTRGQQVTLSCSPISGHRSVSWYQQTPGQGLQFLFEYFSETQRNKGNFPGRFSGRQFSNSRSEMNVSTLELGDSALYLCASSLGGGPNTEAFFGQGTRLTVV.

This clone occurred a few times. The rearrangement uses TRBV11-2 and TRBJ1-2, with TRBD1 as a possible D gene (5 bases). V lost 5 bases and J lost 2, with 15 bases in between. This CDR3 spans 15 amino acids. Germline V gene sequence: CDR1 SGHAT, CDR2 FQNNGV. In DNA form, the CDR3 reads TGTGCCAGCAGCCCGGGGCCAGGGTCGAACTATGGCTACACCTTC. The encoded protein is CASSPGPGSNYGYTF.

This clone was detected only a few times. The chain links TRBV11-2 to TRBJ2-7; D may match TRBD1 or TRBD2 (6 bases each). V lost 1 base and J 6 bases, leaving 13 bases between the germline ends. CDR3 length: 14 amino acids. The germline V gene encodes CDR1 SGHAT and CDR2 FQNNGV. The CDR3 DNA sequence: TGTGCCAGCAGCTTAGCGCAAGGGGGGTCCGAGCAGTACTTC. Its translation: CASSLAQGGSEQYF.

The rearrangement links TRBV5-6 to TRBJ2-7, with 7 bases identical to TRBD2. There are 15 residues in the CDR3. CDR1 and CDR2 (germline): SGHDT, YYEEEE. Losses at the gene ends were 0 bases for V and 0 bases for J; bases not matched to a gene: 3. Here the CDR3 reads CASSLARDYSYEQYF. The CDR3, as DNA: TGTGCCAGCAGCTTGGCCCGGGACTACTCCTACGAGCAGTACTTC.

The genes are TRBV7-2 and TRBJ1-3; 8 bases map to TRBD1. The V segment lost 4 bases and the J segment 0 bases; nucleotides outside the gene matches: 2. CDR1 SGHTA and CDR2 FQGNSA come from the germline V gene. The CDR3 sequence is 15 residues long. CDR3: CASSSTGGSGNTIYF. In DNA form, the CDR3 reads TGTGCCAGCAGCTCCACAGGGGGCTCTGGAAACACCATATATTTT.

The CDR3 spells CASSLYGEYNSPLHF. CDR3 DNA: TGTGCCAGCAGCTTATACGGGGAATATAATTCACCCCTCCACTTT. The chain uses TRBV7-8 and TRBJ1-6, with unresolved D. The CDR3 is 15 residues long. V shed 2 bases and J shed 4 bases, with 9 bases lying between them. Germline CDR1 and CDR2: SGHVS and FQNEAQ.

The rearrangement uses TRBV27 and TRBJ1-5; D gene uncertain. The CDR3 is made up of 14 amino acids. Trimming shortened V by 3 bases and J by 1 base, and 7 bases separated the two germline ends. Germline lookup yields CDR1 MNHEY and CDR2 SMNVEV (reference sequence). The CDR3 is CASSFSGSNQPQHF. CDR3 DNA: TGTGCCAGCAGTTTTAGTGGGAGCAATCAGCCCCAGCATTTT.

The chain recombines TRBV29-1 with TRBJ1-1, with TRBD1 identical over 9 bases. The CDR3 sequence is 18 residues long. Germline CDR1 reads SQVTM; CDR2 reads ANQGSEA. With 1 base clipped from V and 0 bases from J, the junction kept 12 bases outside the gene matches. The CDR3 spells CSVEASPGQGNLNTEAFF. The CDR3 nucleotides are TGCAGCGTTGAAGCATCGCCGGGACAGGGTAATCTGAACACTGAAGCTTTCTTT.

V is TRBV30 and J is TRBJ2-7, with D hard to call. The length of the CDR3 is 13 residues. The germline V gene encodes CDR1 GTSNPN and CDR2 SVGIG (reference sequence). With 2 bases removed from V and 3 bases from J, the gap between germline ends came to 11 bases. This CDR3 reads CAWSPYINYEQYF. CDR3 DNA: TGTGCCTGGAGTCCCTATATCAACTACGAGCAGTACTTC.

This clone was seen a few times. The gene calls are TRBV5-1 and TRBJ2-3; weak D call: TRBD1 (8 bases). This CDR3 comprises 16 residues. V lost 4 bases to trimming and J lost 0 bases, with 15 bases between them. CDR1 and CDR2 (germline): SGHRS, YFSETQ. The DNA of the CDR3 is TGCGCCAGCAGCCTTCAACAGGGGGGGAGCACAGATACGCAGTATTTT. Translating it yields CASSLQQGGSTDTQYF.